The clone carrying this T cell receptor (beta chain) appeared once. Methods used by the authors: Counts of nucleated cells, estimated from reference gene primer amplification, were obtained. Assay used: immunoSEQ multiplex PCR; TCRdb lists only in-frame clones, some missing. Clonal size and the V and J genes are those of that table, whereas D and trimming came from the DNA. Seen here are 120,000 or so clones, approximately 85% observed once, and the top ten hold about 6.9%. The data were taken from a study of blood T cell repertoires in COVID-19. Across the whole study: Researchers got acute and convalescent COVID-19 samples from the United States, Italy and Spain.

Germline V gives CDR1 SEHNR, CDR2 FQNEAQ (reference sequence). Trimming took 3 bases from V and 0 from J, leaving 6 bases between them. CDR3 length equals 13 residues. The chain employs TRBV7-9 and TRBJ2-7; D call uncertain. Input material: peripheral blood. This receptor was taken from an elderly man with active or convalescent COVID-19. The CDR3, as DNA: TGTGCCAGCAGCTTCCCGAGCTCCTACGAGCAGTACTTC. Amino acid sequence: CASSFPSSYEQYF.